This T cell receptor beta chain was sequenced during a study of OX40 agonist ivuxolimab in advanced cancers. Sequenced by immunoSEQ multiplex PCR; TCRdb stores in-frame clones only, minus some. Of fewer than 85,000 clones listed, roughly nine tenths are singletons. The sample here was CD4+ or CD8+ T cells sorted from blood, taken in a trial of the OX40 agonist ivuxolimab. This clonotype originated in an adult with an advanced solid tumor such as melanoma, head and neck, liver or kidney cancer.

CDR3 protein: CASSAGTEYEQYF. CDR3 in DNA: TGTGCCAGCAGCGCCGGGACAGAGTACGAGCAGTACTTC. The chain carries TRBV11-2 and TRBJ2-7, with 7 bases fitting TRBD1. This CDR3 is built from 13 residues. Germline V gives CDR1 SGHAT, CDR2 FQNNGV. V was pared by 5 bases and J by 4 bases, with 5 bases of the junction left unmatched.